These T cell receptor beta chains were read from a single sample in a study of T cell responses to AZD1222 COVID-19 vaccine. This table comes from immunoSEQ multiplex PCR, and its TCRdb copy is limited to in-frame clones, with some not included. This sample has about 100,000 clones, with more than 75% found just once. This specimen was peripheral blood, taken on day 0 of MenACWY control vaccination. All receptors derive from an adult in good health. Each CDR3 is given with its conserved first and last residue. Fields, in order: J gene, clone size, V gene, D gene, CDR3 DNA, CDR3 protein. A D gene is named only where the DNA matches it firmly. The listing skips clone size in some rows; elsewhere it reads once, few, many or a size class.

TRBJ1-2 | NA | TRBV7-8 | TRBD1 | TGTGCCAGCAGCTCCCGGGACAGGGGTAACTATGGCTACACCTTC | CASSSRDRGNYGYTF
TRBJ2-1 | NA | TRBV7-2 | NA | TGTGCCAGCAGCCCCCTGGCGGGGTCAGAGCAGTTCTTC | CASSPLAGSEQFF
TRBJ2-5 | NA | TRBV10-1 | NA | TGCGCCAGCAGCACCGGGACGGACCAAGAGACCCAGTACTTC | CASSTGTDQETQYF
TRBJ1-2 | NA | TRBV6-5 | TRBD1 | TGTGCCAGCAGACAATCAGGGGGATTCTATGGCTACACCTTC | CASRQSGGFYGYTF
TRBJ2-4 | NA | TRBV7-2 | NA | TGTGCCAGCAGCTTTTCCGAAAACATTCAGTACTTC | CASSFSENIQYF
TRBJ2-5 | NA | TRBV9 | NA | TGTGCCAGCAGCGTAGCGGACACCACGGGGACCCAGTACTTC | CASSVADTTGTQYF
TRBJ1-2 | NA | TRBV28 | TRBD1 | TGTGCCAGCAGTTTACTTCGGGACAGGGCTCCTCCGGGCTATGGCTACACCTTC | CASSLLRDRAPPGYGYTF
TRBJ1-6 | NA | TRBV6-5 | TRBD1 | TGTGCCAGCAGGCACCGACAGGGCTCTTCACCCCTCCACTTT | CASRHRQGSSPLHF
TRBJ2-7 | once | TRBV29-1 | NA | TGCAGCGTTGCGGGGGCCCGATCCTACGAGCAGTACTTC | CSVAGARSYEQYF
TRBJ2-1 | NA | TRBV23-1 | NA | TGCGCCAGCAGTCACCCGGACGGGCAGCAAGAGAATGAGCAGTTCTTC | CASSHPDGQQENEQFF
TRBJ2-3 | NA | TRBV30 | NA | TGTGCCTCGGCGGTTACGGGGACAGATACGCAGTATTTT | CASAVTGTDTQYF
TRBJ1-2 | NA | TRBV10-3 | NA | TGTGCCATCAGTGAGGGAATGGGGGCTGGGTATGGCTACACCTTC | CAISEGMGAGYGYTF
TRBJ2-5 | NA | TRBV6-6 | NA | TGTGCCAGCAGCTTCGACACCAGAGGGGAGACCCAGTACTTC | CASSFDTRGETQYF
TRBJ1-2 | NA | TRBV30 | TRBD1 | TGTGCCTGGAGTGTTCGGGACAGGGTCAATGGCTACACCTTC | CAWSVRDRVNGYTF
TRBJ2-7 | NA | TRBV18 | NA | TGTGCCAGCTCACCAGATCCGGGGTCAGCGTACGAGCAGTACTTC | CASSPDPGSAYEQYF
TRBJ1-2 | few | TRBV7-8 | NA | TGTGCCAGCAGCGAGGACAGTTTACGGCGCGGCTACACCTTC | CASSEDSLRRGYTF
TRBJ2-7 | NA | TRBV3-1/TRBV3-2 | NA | TGTGCCAGCAGCCAGACCCGTTACGAGCAGTACTTC | CASSQTRYEQYF
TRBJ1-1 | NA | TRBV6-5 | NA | TGTGCCAGCATTCTAACAGGAGAAGCTTTCTTT | CASILTGEAFF
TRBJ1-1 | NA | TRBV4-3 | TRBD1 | TGCGCCAGCAGCCAAGGACTCGGGACAGAGGTTCCTGAAGCTTTCTTT | CASSQGLGTEVPEAFF
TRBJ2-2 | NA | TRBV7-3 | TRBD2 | TGTGCCAGCAGCCCTAGCGGGGGGAACACCGGGGAGCTGTTTTTT | CASSPSGGNTGELFF
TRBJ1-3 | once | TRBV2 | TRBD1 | TGTGCCAGCAGTGGGTCGGGACAGCGGAGGGGCGACTCTGGAAACACCATATATTTT | CASSGSGQRRGDSGNTIYF
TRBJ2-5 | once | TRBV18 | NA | TGTGCCAGCTCACCACGCGGGCCAGGCCATCAAGAGACCCAGTACTTC | CASSPRGPGHQETQYF
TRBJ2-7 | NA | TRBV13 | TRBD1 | TGTGCCAGCACCAATCGACAGGGGGCGCGGGAGCAGTACTTC | CASTNRQGAREQYF
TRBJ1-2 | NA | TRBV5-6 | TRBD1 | TGTGCCAGCAGCCTTGTAGGGGGCTTTGGCTACACCTTC | CASSLVGGFGYTF
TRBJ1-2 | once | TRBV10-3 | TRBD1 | TGTGCCATCAGTGAGCCGCAAGGGGGGGACAGGGCATATAACTATGGCTACACCTTC | CAISEPQGGDRAYNYGYTF
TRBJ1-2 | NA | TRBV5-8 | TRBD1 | TGTGCCAGCAACTACCGGGACAGGGGTATAGGTGGCTACACCTTC | CASNYRDRGIGGYTF
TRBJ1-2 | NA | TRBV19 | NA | TGTGCCAGTAGTTCGGGGGGTACCTATGGCTACACCTTC | CASSSGGTYGYTF
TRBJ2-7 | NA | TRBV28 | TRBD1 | TGTGCCAGCAGTGGAGCGGGACAGGGTTACCACGAGCAGTACTTC | CASSGAGQGYHEQYF
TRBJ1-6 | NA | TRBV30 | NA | TGTGCCTGGGGCAGGGCTTATAATTCACCCCTCCACTTT | CAWGRAYNSPLHF
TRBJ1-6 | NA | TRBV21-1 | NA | TGTGCCAGCAGCACACTCCGGGACCGTCATAATTCACCCCTCCACTTT | CASSTLRDRHNSPLHF
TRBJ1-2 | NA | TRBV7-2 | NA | TGTGCCAGCAGCTTAGCTAGCGCCGGCCCCCTTTTC | CASSLASAGPLF
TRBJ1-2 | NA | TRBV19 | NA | TGTGCCAGTAGTATTTCGTGGAAAGGAGATCGTGGCTACACCTTC | CASSISWKGDRGYTF
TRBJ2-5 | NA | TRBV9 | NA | TGTGCCAGCAGCGTAGGGCCGAGCGAAGAGACCCAGTACTTC | CASSVGPSEETQYF
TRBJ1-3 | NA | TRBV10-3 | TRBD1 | TGTGCCATCAGTGAGTCCCTCGGGACAGCGAACTCTGGAAACACCATATATTTT | CAISESLGTANSGNTIYF
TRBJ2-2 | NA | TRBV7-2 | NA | TGTGCCAGCAGCACGCCGGCCGCGAACACCGGGGAGCTGTTTTTT | CASSTPAANTGELFF
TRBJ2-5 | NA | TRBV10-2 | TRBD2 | TGCGCCAGCAGGCCAGCGGGACAAGAGACCCAGTACTTC | CASRPAGQETQYF
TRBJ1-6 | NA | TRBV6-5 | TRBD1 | TGTGCCAGCAGTTTCAATCGGGACAGCACTTCACCCCTCCACTTT | CASSFNRDSTSPLHF
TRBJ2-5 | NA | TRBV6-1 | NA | TGTGCCAGCAGTGATCGGTTAGGAGAGACCCAGTACTTC | CASSDRLGETQYF
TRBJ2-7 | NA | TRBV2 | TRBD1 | TGTGCCAGCATGGGACAGGGTGACGAGCAGTACTTC | CASMGQGDEQYF
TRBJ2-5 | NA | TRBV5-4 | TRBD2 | TGTGCCAGCAGCTTGGCCGGGGGGGCAGGAGAGACCCAGTACTTC | CASSLAGGAGETQYF
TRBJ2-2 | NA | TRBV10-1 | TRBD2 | TGCGCCAGCAGTGAGTTCGCGCGGGAGGGCCAATCCGGGGAGCTGTTTTTT | CASSEFAREGQSGELFF
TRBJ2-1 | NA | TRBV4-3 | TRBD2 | TGCGCCAGCAGCCAGGGTTGGGGGACTAGCTTTAATGAGCAGTTCTTC | CASSQGWGTSFNEQFF
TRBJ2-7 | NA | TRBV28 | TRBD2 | TGTGCCAGCAGTTTACCCCTAGCGGGAGGGCGGTACGAGCAGTACTTC | CASSLPLAGGRYEQYF
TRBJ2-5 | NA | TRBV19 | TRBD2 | TGTGCCAGTAGGTCCGTAGGGGAGGGGGAGACCCAGTACTTC | CASRSVGEGETQYF
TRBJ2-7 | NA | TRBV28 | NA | TGTGCCAGCAGTTCCTCCTACGAGCAGTACTTC | CASSSSYEQYF
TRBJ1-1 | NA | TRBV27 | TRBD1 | TGTGCCAGCACCAGGACAGGGAATACTGAAGCTTTCTTT | CASTRTGNTEAFF